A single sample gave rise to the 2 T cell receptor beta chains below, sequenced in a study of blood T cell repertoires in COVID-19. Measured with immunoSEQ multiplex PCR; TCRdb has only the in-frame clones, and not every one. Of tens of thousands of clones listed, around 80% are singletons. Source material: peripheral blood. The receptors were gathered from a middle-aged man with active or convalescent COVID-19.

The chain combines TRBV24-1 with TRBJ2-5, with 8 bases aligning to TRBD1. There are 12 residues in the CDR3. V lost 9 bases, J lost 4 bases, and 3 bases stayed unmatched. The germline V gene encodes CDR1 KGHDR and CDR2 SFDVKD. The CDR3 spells CATRGQGETQYF. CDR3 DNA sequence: TGTGCCACCCGTGGACAGGGAGAGACCCAGTACTTC.

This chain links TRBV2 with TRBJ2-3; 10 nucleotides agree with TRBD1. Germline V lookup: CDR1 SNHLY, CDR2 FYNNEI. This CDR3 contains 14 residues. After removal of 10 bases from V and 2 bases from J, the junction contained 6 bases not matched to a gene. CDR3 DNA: TGTGCCAACGGACAGGGGGACCCCACAGATACGCAGTATTTT. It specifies CANGQGDPTDTQYF.